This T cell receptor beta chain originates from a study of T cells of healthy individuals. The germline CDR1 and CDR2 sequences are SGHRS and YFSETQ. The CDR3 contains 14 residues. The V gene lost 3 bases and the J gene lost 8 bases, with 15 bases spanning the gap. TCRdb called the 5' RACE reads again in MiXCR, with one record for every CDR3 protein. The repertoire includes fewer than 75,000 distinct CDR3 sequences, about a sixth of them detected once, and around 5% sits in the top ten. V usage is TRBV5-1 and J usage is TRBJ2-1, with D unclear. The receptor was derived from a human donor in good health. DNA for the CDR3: TGCGCCAGCAGCTCCCTGCAGGTTTCCCATGAGCAGTTCTTC. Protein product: CASSSLQVSHEQFF.